What follows describes a single TCR beta chain. The data belong to a study of T cell changes during pregnancy in multiple sclerosis. Produced via immunoSEQ multiplex PCR; TCRdb's table is partial and in-frame only. The data show roughly 72,000 clones, 85% to 95% seen once. CDR3 length: 18 amino acids. Germline V gives CDR1 MNHNS, CDR2 SASEGT. After removal of 4 bases from V and 1 base from J, the junction contained 10 bases not matched to a gene. The sequence came from a female donor with multiple sclerosis, enrolled in a pregnancy study. This chain connects TRBV6-1 to TRBJ2-5; 12 bases match TRBD2. This sample comprised CD4+ T cells from peripheral blood mononuclear cells, obtained before pregnancy. CDR3 protein: CASSAGLAGTDIQETQYF. CDR3 nucleotides: TGTGCCAGCAGTGCTGGACTAGCGGGGACCGACATCCAAGAGACCCAGTACTTC.